This T cell receptor beta chain comes out of a study of blood T cell repertoires in COVID-19. In the original processing: Reference gene primer amplification gave nucleated cell count estimates. Libraries were prepared by immunoSEQ multiplex PCR; TCRdb keeps only in-frame clonotypes and omits some of them. V, J and clone size reflect that table, while D and trimming were determined from the DNA. The sample contains some 400,000 clones, 70% to 85% of which appear only once. V was pared by 3 bases and J by 0 bases, with 6 bases between. The CDR3 loop spans 13 amino acids. Germline CDR1 SGHRS, CDR2 YFSETQ.

The chain carries TRBV5-1 and TRBJ1-1; unclear D gene. The source is a human donor with acute or convalescent COVID-19. The donor label of this sample is uncertain. Material for sequencing was peripheral blood. The DNA of the CDR3 is TGCGCCAGCAGCTCCGAGCTGAACACTGAAGCTTTCTTT. It translates to CASSSELNTEAFF.